The next 14 T cell receptor beta chains were all read from a single sample in a study of shared clonotypes between healthy human individuals. The assay was immunoSEQ multiplex PCR, and TCRdb's table has in-frame clones only and misses some. This sample has 2 million to 3 million clones, with roughly 93% found just once. The specimen was naive CD4+ T cells from PBMCs. Subset noted: CD45RA+ positively selected. Receptors originate from a man aged 18 to 30 in good health. Some clones in this sample may be carry-over from other donors' samples.

The gene calls are TRBV6-5 and TRBJ1-3; D not certain. V was trimmed by 2 bases and J by 2 bases, leaving 13 bases between them. CDR3 length: 16 amino acids. From germline, CDR1 is MNHEY and CDR2 SVGAGI. In DNA form, the CDR3 reads TGTGCCAGCAGTTACACGAGGGATAGCCCTGGAAACACCATATATTTT. It is translated as CASSYTRDSPGNTIYF.

This rearrangement joins TRBV5-4 to TRBJ2-2; 13 bases line up with TRBD2. CDR3 size: 16 residues. The ends lost 4 bases at V and 4 bases at J; junction bases unmatched: 4. CDR1 SGHNT and CDR2 YYREEE come from the germline V gene (reference sequence). CDR3 in DNA: TGTGCCAGCAGCCCGGGACTAGCGGGGATCACCGGGGAGCTGTTTTTT. Residues: CASSPGLAGITGELFF.

This clone was picked up one time. The rearrangement links TRBV19 to TRBJ1-2; TRBD1 is a possible D gene (5 bases). Trimming left V 6 bases short and J 2 bases short, with 13 bases between. This CDR3 has 14 residues. CDR1 LNHDA and CDR2 SQIVND come from the germline V gene (reference sequence). DNA of the CDR3: TGTGCCAGTAGGTTAGGGACCGAAAACTATGGCTACACCTTC. This sequence encodes CASRLGTENYGYTF.

The V and J genes are TRBV6-5 and TRBJ2-7, with 7 nucleotides matching TRBD1. The ends lost 6 bases at V and 0 bases at J; junction bases unmatched: 5. CDR3 size: 14 residues. CDR1 and CDR2 from the germline V gene are MNHEY and SVGAGI. CDR3 in DNA: TGTGCCAGCAGACGGGACAGCAACTCCTACGAGCAGTACTTC. Protein product: CASRRDSNSYEQYF.

The rearrangement links TRBV19 to TRBJ2-5; 9 bases fit TRBD1. The germline V gene encodes CDR1 LNHDA and CDR2 SQIVND (reference sequence). The CDR3 length is 14 residues. The V gene end was trimmed by 7 bases and the J gene end by 3 bases; junction bases not matched to a gene: 6. The CDR3: CASMETGGEETQYF. The CDR3 nucleotides read TGTGCCAGTATGGAGACAGGGGGTGAAGAGACCCAGTACTTC.

The gene calls are TRBV19 and TRBJ2-2; TRBD2 matches at 8 bases. The CDR3 is made up of 14 amino acids. V lost 9 bases, J lost 6 bases, and 9 bases stayed unmatched. The germline V gene encodes CDR1 LNHDA and CDR2 SQIVND (reference sequence). CDR3 DNA: TGTGCCAGCCGGGGGGGAGGGCCTCCCGGGGAGCTGTTTTTT. This sequence encodes CASRGGGPPGELFF.

The V call is TRBV10-2, the J call TRBJ2-2, with D unclear. V shed 5 bases and J shed 6 bases, with 13 bases lying between them. The CDR3 length is 14 residues. CDR1 and CDR2 from the germline V gene are WSHSY and SAAADI. Written as DNA, the CDR3 is TGCGCCAGCAGTTCCTCGGACGTGGCCGGGGAGCTGTTTTTT. It is translated as CASSSSDVAGELFF.

This sequence joins TRBV29-1 and TRBJ2-2; 8 bases fit TRBD1. V trimming: 5 bases; J trimming: 6 bases; junction bases outside the gene matches: 5. There are 13 residues in the CDR3. Germline V gives CDR1 SQVTM, CDR2 ANQGSEA. The CDR3 DNA follows: TGCAGCGTTCGGCAGGGGGCGGCCGGGGAGCTGTTTTTT. Translating it yields CSVRQGAAGELFF.

Details on this clone: Other nucleotide sequences from this sample produce the same CDR3. The rearrangement joins TRBV5-1 to TRBJ2-2, with no clear D. The CDR3 length is 15 residues. The V end was cut by 2 bases, the J end by 0 bases, with 8 bases between. Germline CDR1 SGHRS, CDR2 YFSETQ. For the CDR3, the DNA is TGCGCCAGCAGCTTAGGACCAGCGAACACCGGGGAGCTGTTTTTT. This translates into CASSLGPANTGELFF.

The rearrangement joins TRBV11-3 to TRBJ2-2; D is uncertain. CDR3 size: 14 residues. The V gene's germline CDR1 is SGHNT and CDR2 YENEEA. V lost 5 bases to trimming and J lost 4 bases, with 11 bases between them. The CDR3 is CASSDSWGTGELFF. The CDR3, as DNA: TGTGCCAGCAGCGACTCCTGGGGCACCGGGGAGCTGTTTTTT.

The chain carries TRBV11-2 and TRBJ2-1; the D gene is possibly TRBD2 (6 bases). The CDR3 contains 15 residues. Trimming shortened V by 5 bases and J by 3 bases, and 14 bases separated the two germline ends. CDR1 SGHAT and CDR2 FQNNGV come from the germline V gene. CDR3 nucleotides: TGTGCCAGCAGCGCGGGACTCGCCCTCTACAATGAGCAGTTCTTC. Translation gives CASSAGLALYNEQFF.

V is TRBV2 and J is TRBJ2-5; 8 bases line up with TRBD1. CDR1 and CDR2 (germline): SNHLY, FYNNEI. J gave up 3 bases and V 7 bases, and 7 bases lay outside the gene matches. CDR3 length equals 14 residues. The chain's CDR3 is CASTGQGLEETQYF. Here the CDR3 DNA reads TGTGCCAGCACCGGACAGGGCTTAGAAGAGACCCAGTACTTC. Using reference TRBV2 and TRBJ2-5 for the parts outside the CDR3, the full variable domain is EPEVTQTPSHQVTQMGQEVILRCVPISNHLYFYWYRQILGQKVEFLVSFYNNEISEKSEIFDDQFSVERPDGSNFTLKIRSTKLEDSAMYFCASTGQGLEETQYFGPGTRLLVL.

This chain connects TRBV28 to TRBJ1-5; a possible D gene is TRBD1 (6 bases). This CDR3 has 14 residues. The germline gives CDR1 MDHEN, CDR2 SYDVKM. V was pared by 1 base and J by 5 bases, with 9 bases between. CDR3 bases: TGTGCCAGCAGTTTATCGACAGGTCATCAGCCCCAGCATTTT. It translates to CASSLSTGHQPQHF.

This chain connects TRBV5-4 to TRBJ2-7; 7 bases are shared with TRBD2. The V gene's germline CDR1 is SGHNT and CDR2 YYREEE (reference sequence). CDR3 length equals 15 residues. Losses at the gene ends were 0 bases for V and 4 bases for J; bases not matched to a gene: 7. As DNA, the CDR3 is TGTGCCAGCAGCTTGGAGGGGAGGGGACGGTACGAGCAGTACTTC. Its protein is CASSLEGRGRYEQYF.